This passage covers 12 T cell receptor beta chains from one sample sequenced in a study of T cells after yellow fever vaccination (dated by TCRdb to about 2019). Libraries were built with 5' RACE. TCRdb shows the sequencer as Illumina HiSeq 2500. TCRdb trimmed public reads at Q25 via fastp, called clones via MiXCR and kept in-frame beta chains. Each CDR3 protein gets just one entry, which takes the most common genes and DNA from the rows behind it. The sample yields roughly 60,000 distinct CDR3 sequences; more than 5.5% were counted once. The ten biggest clones cover under 45% of the sample. Read against the paper, the sample's treatment or condition label means: live attenuated yellow fever vaccine strain. Sequences were derived from CD8+ T cells sorted from PBMCs, sampled on the day of the first yellow fever vaccination. The receptors were sampled from a man younger than 35 who received the YFV17D yellow fever vaccine.

This clonotype was seen a few times. The J gene is TRBJ1-5, the V gene TRBV6-2 or TRBV6-3, with D uncertain. V lost 8 bases, J lost 7 bases, and 12 bases lay in between. CDR1 and CDR2 (germline): MNHEY, SVGEGT. The CDR3 covers 12 residues. Here the CDR3 reads CASARLSQPQHF. CDR3 coding DNA: TGTGCCAGCGCGCGCCTCAGCCAGCCCCAGCATTTT.

This clonotype has only a few counts. This chain connects TRBV6-2 or TRBV6-3 to TRBJ1-5, with TRBD1 as a possible D gene (5 bases). There are 16 residues in the CDR3. Germline assignment: CDR1 MNHEY and CDR2 SVGEGT. The V end lost 7 bases, the J end lost 0 bases, and 16 bases lay between the germline ends. Here the CDR3 reads CASTLRGPYSNQPQHF. The CDR3 coding sequence is TGTGCCAGCACGCTTCGGGGACCCTATAGCAATCAGCCCCAGCATTTT.

This clonotype was recorded many times. The chain joins TRBV9 to TRBJ2-2, with D possibly being TRBD2 (5 bases). Germline assignment: CDR1 SGDLS and CDR2 YYNGEE. The CDR3 totals 17 residues. V was trimmed by 2 bases and J by 0 bases, leaving 14 bases between them. The CDR3 protein is CASSVTGSGANTGELFF. The CDR3 nucleotides are TGTGCCAGCAGCGTGACGGGATCCGGGGCGAACACCGGGGAGCTGTTTTTT. The full variable domain, with the rest looked up from reference TRBV9 and TRBJ2-2, is DSGVTQTPKHLITATGQRVTLRCSPRSGDLSVYWYQQSLDQGLQFLIQYYNGEERAKGNILERFSAQQFPDLHSELNLSSLELGDSALYFCASSVTGSGANTGELFFGEGSRLTVL.

The rearrangement links TRBV4-1 to TRBJ1-6; maybe TRBD1 (6 bases). Per germline, CDR1 MGHRA and CDR2 YSYEKL. This CDR3 has 16 residues. Trimming took off 0 bases at V and 6 bases at J, with 12 bases between the two ends. DNA of the CDR3: TGCGCCAGCAGCCAAGATCCCGCCAGGGGTAATTCACCCCTCCACTTT. Its translation: CASSQDPARGNSPLHF.

The rearrangement joins TRBV5-6 to TRBJ1-5; possible D gene TRBD1, 5 bases. Germline V gene lookup returns CDR1 SGHDT and CDR2 YYEEEE. The V end lost 4 bases, the J end lost 4 bases, and 6 bases lay between the germline ends. There are 12 residues in the CDR3. The CDR3 is CASSQGNQPQHF. In nucleotides, the CDR3 is TGTGCCAGCAGCCAGGGAAATCAGCCCCAGCATTTT.

This clonotype was seen ten or more times. V and J are TRBV4-3 and TRBJ1-6; tentative D call: TRBD1 (5 bases). V was pared by 9 bases and J by 5 bases, with 17 bases between. The CDR3 contains 15 residues. Germline V gene sequence: CDR1 LGHNA, CDR2 YSLEER. The CDR3 bases are TGCGCCAGTAGTCGGGGGTTAGCAAATAATTCACCCCTCCACTTT. The encoded protein is CASSRGLANNSPLHF.

The table lists this clonotype with a few counts. The rearrangement joins TRBV28 to TRBJ2-1, with 8 bases lining up with TRBD1. Germline V CDR1 and CDR2: MDHEN, SYDVKM. V shed 6 bases, J shed 4 bases, and the junction held 8 bases outside the gene matches. This CDR3 has 15 amino acids. The DNA for the CDR3 is TGTGCCAGCAGCCTGGACAGGGAAATGTACAATGAGCAGTTCTTC. It encodes CASSLDREMYNEQFF.

The table lists this clonotype with a few counts. This chain joins TRBV6-2 or TRBV6-3 and TRBJ2-7; D uncertain. The germline V and J ends were trimmed by 0 bases and 2 bases, with 5 bases remaining between them. Germline-derived CDR1 and CDR2 are MNHEY and SVGEGT. There are 13 residues in the CDR3. The CDR3 DNA follows: TGTGCCAGCAGTTACTCGGGTACCTACGAGCAGTACGTC. It is translated as CASSYSGTYEQYV.

This clonotype was detected ten times or more. For the CDR3, the DNA is TGTGCCACCAGCAGTGGCGGAAACTCTGGGGCCAACGTCCTGACTTTC. As protein: CATSSGGNSGANVLTF. The V call is TRBV24-1, the J call TRBJ2-6; D is uncertain. The CDR3 contains 16 residues. Germline-derived CDR1 and CDR2 are KGHDR and SFDVKD. Trimming took 7 bases from V and 0 from J, leaving 12 bases between them.

The J gene is TRBJ2-5, the V gene TRBV7-3, with 7 positions matching TRBD1. The V segment lost 4 bases and the J segment 5 bases; nucleotides outside the gene matches: 10. The length of the CDR3 is 15 residues. Germline V gives CDR1 SGHTA, CDR2 FQGTGA. CDR3 nucleotides: TGTGCCAGCAGCTCGTCGACAGGGCTATTGGAGACCCAGTACTTC. Residues: CASSSSTGLLETQYF.

This clonotype came up many times. The gene calls are TRBV29-1 and TRBJ1-1; TRBD1 aligns across 7 bases. The V and J ends lost 0 bases and 5 bases, in that order; junction bases with no gene match: 3. The CDR3 extends over 13 amino acids. Germline CDR1 SQVTM, CDR2 ANQGSEA. The CDR3 region has the DNA TGCAGCGTTGAAGACAGGGGGGATACTGAAGCTTTCTTT. Protein product: CSVEDRGDTEAFF.

The rearrangement joins TRBV27 to TRBJ2-6; TRBD1 aligns across 7 bases. Losses at the gene ends were 6 bases for V and 0 bases for J; bases not matched to a gene: 17. From germline, CDR1 is MNHEY and CDR2 SMNVEV (reference sequence). This CDR3 spans 20 amino acids. The CDR3 is CASRDMGPGTVFSGANVLTF. CDR3 bases: TGTGCCAGCAGGGACATGGGGCCCGGGACAGTCTTCTCTGGGGCCAACGTCCTGACTTTC.